Each of the 12 T cell receptor beta chains below was sequenced from the same sample in a study of cytomegalovirus exposure and HLA in healthy donors. TCRdb's table, derived via immunoSEQ multiplex PCR, lists solely in-frame clones and lacks some. This sample has around 54,000 clones; 89% occur once, and the top ten carry 8.4%. Sample: PBMCs. Receptors originate from a woman aged 18-30 years in good health and CMV-seropositive.

The rearrangement links TRBV9 to TRBJ1-1; D might be TRBD1 (5 bases). Looked up from germline, CDR1 is SGDLS and CDR2 is YYNGEE. The CDR3 is 15 amino acids. V gave up 0 bases and J gave up 3 bases, with 12 bases separating them. The CDR3 spells CASSVGGGGDTEAFF. As DNA, the CDR3 is TGTGCCAGCAGCGTAGGGGGCGGGGGTGACACTGAAGCTTTCTTT.

This chain links TRBV7-9 with TRBJ2-3, with D tentatively TRBD2 (6 bases). The length of the CDR3 is 14 residues. V was pared by 6 bases and J by 7 bases, with 17 bases between. CDR1 and CDR2 (germline): SEHNR, FQNEAQ (reference sequence). CDR3 residues: CASRHGGTPHTQYF. The DNA for the CDR3 is TGTGCCAGCAGACACGGGGGAACACCTCATACGCAGTATTTT.

This chain uses TRBV9 with TRBJ2-3; possibly TRBD2 for D (6 bases). The CDR3 sequence is 15 residues long. Germline V gene sequence: CDR1 SGDLS, CDR2 YYNGEE. V was shortened by 0 bases and J by 4 bases, with 12 bases between the two germline ends. The CDR3 region has the DNA TGTGCCAGCAGCGTAGGCGGGGTTAAAGCAGATACGCAGTATTTT. Encoded protein: CASSVGGVKADTQYF. Full variable domain (outside the CDR3, taken from reference TRBV9 and TRBJ2-3): DSGVTQTPKHLITATGQRVTLRCSPRSGDLSVYWYQQSLDQGLQFLIQYYNGEERAKGNILERFSAQQFPDLHSELNLSSLELGDSALYFCASSVGGVKADTQYFGPGTRLTVL.

The rearrangement joins TRBV28 to TRBJ1-1; unclear D gene. The V gene's germline CDR1 is MDHEN and CDR2 SYDVKM. V lost 4 bases and J lost 0, with 12 bases in between. The CDR3 runs to 15 residues. The DNA for the CDR3 is TGTGCCAGCAGTTCACTGACTGCTGTGAACACTGAAGCTTTCTTT. It is translated as CASSSLTAVNTEAFF.

The chain carries TRBV5-4 and TRBJ2-3, with D possibly TRBD2 on 7 matching bases. The CDR3 totals 15 residues. V dropped 0 bases and J dropped 3 bases, with 11 bases sitting between them. CDR1 and CDR2 (germline): SGHNT, YYREEE (reference sequence). The CDR3 DNA reads as TGTGCCAGCAGCTTGGATGGGGGGGCGACAGATACGCAGTATTTT. Protein sequence: CASSLDGGATDTQYF.

On this clone: Within the sample, other DNA sequences also encode this same CDR3. V and J are TRBV7-2 and TRBJ1-2; 8 bases match TRBD1. With V trimmed by 1 base and J by 2 bases, 0 bases remained unmatched. Per the germline V gene, CDR1 is SGHTA and CDR2 is FQGNSA. CDR3 length equals 14 residues. DNA of the CDR3: TGTGCCAGCAGCTTAGACAGGGGGAACTATGGCTACACCTTC. The encoded protein is CASSLDRGNYGYTF.

This chain uses TRBV5-1 with TRBJ2-3; the match to TRBD1 covers 9 bases. In germline, CDR1 is SGHRS, CDR2 YFSETQ. The CDR3 length is 16 residues. The ends lost 3 bases at V and 6 bases at J; junction bases unmatched: 11. The CDR3 sequence is CASSSGTGRGLDTQYF. CDR3 in DNA: TGCGCCAGCAGCTCTGGGACAGGGAGGGGGTTGGATACGCAGTATTTT.

The rearrangement uses TRBV19 and TRBJ2-2; 13 nucleotides align to TRBD2. The CDR3 length is 15 residues. Germline loops: CDR1 LNHDA, CDR2 SQIVND (reference sequence). Germline trimming cut 8 bases from V and 1 base from J; bases unmatched to any gene: 1. This CDR3 reads CASWTSGGNTGELFF. The CDR3 region has the DNA TGTGCCAGTTGGACTAGCGGGGGGAACACCGGGGAGCTGTTTTTT. Full variable domain (rest looked up from reference TRBV19 and TRBJ2-2): DGGITQSPKYLFRKEGQNVTLSCEQNLNHDAMYWYRQDPGQGLRLIYYSQIVNDFQKGDIAEGYSVSREKKESFPLTVTSAQKNPTAFYLCASWTSGGNTGELFFGEGSRLTVL.

This clone occurred once. The chain uses TRBV29-1 and TRBJ1-1; unclear D gene. CDR1 is SQVTM and CDR2 is ANQGSEA in the germline V gene. This CDR3 has 13 residues. V lost 5 bases and J lost 1, with 11 bases in between. CDR3 sequence reads: CSVSRGRNTEAFF. In DNA, the CDR3 is TGCAGCGTTAGTCGAGGGCGGAACACTGAAGCTTTCTTT.

The chain is built from TRBV6-4 and TRBJ2-3, with 10 bases lining up with TRBD2. J gave up 1 base and V 2 bases, and 0 bases lay outside the gene matches. Germline loops: CDR1 MRHNA, CDR2 SNTAGT. The CDR3 covers 15 residues. Here the CDR3 DNA reads TGTGCCAGCAGTGACGGACTAGCGGGCACAGATACGCAGTATTTT. This codes for CASSDGLAGTDTQYF.

The chain links TRBV4-2 to TRBJ2-7; 11 bases align to TRBD1. Germline V CDR1 and CDR2: LGHNA, YNFKEQ. V shed 3 bases and J 3 bases; nucleotides not matched to a gene: 4. This CDR3 is 15 amino acids long. The CDR3 DNA reads as TGTGCCAGCAGCCACTCGGACAGGGGGCTCTACGAGCAGTACTTC. Protein sequence: CASSHSDRGLYEQYF.

This clone was seen a handful of times. J is TRBJ2-3 and V is TRBV5-1; tentatively, D is TRBD1 (6 bases). From germline, CDR1 is SGHRS and CDR2 YFSETQ. The CDR3 loop spans 16 amino acids. Trimming removed 7 bases from V and 0 bases from J, with 18 bases in between. The CDR3 region is CASWKDRLSSTDTQYF. The DNA of the CDR3 is TGCGCCAGCTGGAAAGACAGGCTCTCTAGCACAGATACGCAGTATTTT. Together with reference TRBV5-1 and TRBJ2-3, the CDR3 gives the full variable domain: KAGVTQTPRYLIKTRGQQVTLSCSPISGHRSVSWYQQTPGQGLQFLFEYFSETQRNKGNFPGRFSGRQFSNSRSEMNVSTLELGDSALYLCASWKDRLSSTDTQYFGPGTRLTVL.